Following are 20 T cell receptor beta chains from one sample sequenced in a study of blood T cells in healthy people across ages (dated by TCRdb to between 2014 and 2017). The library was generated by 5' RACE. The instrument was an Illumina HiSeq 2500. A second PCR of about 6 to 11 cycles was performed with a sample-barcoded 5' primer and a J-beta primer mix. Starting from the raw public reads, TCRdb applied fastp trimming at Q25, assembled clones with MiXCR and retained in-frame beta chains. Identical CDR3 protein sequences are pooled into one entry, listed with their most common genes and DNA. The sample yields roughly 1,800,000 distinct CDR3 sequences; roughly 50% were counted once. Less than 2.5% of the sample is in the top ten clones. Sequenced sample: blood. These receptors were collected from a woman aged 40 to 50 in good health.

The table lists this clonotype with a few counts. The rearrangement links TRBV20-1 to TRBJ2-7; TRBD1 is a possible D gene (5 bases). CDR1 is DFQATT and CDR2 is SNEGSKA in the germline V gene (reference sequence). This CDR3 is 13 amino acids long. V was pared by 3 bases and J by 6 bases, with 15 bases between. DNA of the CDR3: TGCAGTGCTAGCTATGCCGACAGTTCCGAGCAGTACTTC. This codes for CSASYADSSEQYF.

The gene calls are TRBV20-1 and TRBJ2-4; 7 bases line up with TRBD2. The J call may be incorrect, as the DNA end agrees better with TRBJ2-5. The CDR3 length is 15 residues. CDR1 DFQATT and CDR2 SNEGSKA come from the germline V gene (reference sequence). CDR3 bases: TGCAGTGCTAGTATGATGGCGGGGGTACAAGAGACCCAGTACTTC. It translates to CSASMMAGVQETQYF.

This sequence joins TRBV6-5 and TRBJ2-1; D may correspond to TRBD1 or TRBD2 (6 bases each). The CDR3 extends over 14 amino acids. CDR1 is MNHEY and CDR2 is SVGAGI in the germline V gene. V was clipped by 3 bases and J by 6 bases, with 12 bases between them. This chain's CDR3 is CASSYQKGGNEQFF. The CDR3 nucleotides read TGTGCCAGCAGTTATCAGAAGGGGGGCAATGAGCAGTTCTTC.

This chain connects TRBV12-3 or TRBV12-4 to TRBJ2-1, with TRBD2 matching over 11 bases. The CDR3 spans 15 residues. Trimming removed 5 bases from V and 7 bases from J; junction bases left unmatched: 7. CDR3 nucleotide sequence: TGTGCCAGCAGTCAACCGGGACTAGCGGCGAATGAGCAGTTCTTC. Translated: CASSQPGLAANEQFF.

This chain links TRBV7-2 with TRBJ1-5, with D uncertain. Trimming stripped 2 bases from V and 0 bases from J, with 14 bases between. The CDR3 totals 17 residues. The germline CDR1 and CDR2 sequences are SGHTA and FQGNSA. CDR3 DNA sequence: TGTGCCAGCAGCTTATCGTCTTGGCAGGATAGCAATCAGCCCCAGCATTTT. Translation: CASSLSSWQDSNQPQHF.

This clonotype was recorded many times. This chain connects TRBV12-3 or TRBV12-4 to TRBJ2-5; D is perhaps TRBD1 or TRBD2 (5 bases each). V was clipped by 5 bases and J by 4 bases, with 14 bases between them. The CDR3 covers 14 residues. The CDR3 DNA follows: TGTGCCAGCAGTCCCAAATGGGGGTCAGAGACCCAGTACTTC. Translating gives CASSPKWGSETQYF.

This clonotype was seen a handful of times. The CDR3 nucleotides are TGCAGTGCTAGAATAGGGACTAACTATGGCTACACCTTC. Protein product: CSARIGTNYGYTF. The V and J genes are TRBV20-1 and TRBJ1-2; the D is unclear. The V end was cut by 2 bases, the J end by 0 bases, with 7 bases between. CDR1 is DFQATT, CDR2 SNEGSKA, per germline (reference sequence). The CDR3 is 13 amino acids.

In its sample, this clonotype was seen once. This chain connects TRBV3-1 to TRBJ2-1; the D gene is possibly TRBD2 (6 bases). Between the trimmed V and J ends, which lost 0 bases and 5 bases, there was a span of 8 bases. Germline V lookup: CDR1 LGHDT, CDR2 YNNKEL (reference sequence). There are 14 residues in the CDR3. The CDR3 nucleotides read TGTGCCAGCAGCCAAGAGGGAGGCCACAATGAGCAGTTCTTC. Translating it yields CASSQEGGHNEQFF.

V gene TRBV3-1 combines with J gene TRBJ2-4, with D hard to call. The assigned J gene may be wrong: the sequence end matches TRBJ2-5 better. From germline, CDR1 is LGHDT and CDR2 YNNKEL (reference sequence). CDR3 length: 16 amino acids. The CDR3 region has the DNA TGTGCCAGCAGCCAAGAGGTACGGATTCGCCAAGAGACCCAGTACTTC. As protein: CASSQEVRIRQETQYF.

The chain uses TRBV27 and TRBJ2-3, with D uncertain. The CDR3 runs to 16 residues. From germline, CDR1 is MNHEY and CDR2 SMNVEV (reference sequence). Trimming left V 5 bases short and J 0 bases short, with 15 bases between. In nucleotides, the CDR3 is TGTGCCAGCAGTCTCATTATGGCGATTAGCACAGATACGCAGTATTTT. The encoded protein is CASSLIMAISTDTQYF.

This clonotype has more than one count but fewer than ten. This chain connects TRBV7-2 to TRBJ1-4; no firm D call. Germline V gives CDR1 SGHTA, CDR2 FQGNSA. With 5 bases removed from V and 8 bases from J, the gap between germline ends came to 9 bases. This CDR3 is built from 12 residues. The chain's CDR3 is CASSRLREKLFF. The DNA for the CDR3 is TGTGCCAGCAGCCGACTTAGGGAAAAACTGTTTTTT.

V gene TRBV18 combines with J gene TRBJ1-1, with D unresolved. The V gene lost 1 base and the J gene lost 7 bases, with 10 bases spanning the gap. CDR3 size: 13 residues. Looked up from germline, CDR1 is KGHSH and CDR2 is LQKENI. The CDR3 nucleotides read TGTGCCAGCTCACCACAAGGGAATGGTGAAGCTTTCTTT. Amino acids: CASSPQGNGEAFF.

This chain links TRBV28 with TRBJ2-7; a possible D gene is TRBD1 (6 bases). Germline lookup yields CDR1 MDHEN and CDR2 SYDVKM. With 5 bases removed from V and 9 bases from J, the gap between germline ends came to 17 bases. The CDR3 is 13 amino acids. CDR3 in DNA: TGTGCCAGCAGTATGTCGGGACATACGGTGCAGTACTTC. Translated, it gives CASSMSGHTVQYF. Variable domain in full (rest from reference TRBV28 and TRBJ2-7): DVKVTQSSRYLVKRTGEKVFLECVQDMDHENMFWYRQDPGLGLRLIYFSYDVKMKEKGDIPEGYSVSREKKERFSLILESASTNQTSMYLCASSMSGHTVQYFGPGTRLTVT.

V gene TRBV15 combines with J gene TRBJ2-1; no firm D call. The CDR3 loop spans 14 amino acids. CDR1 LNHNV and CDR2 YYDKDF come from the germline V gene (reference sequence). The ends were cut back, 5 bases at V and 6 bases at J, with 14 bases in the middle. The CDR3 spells CATSRQTGPNEQFF. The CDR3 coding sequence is TGTGCCACCAGCCGCCAGACGGGCCCCAATGAGCAGTTCTTC.

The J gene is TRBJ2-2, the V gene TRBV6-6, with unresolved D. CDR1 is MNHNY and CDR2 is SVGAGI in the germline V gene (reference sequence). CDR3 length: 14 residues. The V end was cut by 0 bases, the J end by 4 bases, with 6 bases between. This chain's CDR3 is CASSYSPGTGELFF. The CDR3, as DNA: TGTGCCAGCAGTTACTCCCCAGGCACCGGGGAGCTGTTTTTT.

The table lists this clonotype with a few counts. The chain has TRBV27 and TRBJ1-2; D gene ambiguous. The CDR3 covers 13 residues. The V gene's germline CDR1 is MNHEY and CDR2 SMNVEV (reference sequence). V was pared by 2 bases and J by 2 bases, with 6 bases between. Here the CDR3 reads CASSLNGNYGYTF. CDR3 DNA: TGTGCCAGCAGTTTAAACGGGAACTATGGCTACACCTTC.

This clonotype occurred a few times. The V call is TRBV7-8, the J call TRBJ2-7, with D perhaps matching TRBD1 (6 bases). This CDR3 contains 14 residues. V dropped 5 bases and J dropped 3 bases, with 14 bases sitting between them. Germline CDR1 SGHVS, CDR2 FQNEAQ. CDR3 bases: TGTGCCAGCAGCGACCGGGACATCTACTACGAGCAGTACTTC. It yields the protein CASSDRDIYYEQYF.

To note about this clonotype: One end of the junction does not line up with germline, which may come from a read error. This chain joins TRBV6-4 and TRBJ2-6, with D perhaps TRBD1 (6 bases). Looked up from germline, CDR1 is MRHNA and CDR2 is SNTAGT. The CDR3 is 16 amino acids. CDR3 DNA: TGTGCCGGCAGTGACTCGGGACACTCTGGGGCCAACGTCCTGACTTTC. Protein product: CAGSDSGHSGANVLTF.

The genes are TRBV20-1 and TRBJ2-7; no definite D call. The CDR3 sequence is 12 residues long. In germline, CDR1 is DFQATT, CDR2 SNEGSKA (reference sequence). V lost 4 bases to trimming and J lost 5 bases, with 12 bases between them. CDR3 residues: CSAKGGVDEQYF. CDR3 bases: TGCAGTGCTAAGGGTGGGGTGGACGAGCAGTACTTC.

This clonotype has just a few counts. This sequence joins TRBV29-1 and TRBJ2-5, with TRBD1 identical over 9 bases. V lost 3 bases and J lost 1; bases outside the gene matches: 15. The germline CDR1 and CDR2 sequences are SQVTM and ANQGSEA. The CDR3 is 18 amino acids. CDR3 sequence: CSVDPGQGRNGPQETQYF. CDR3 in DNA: TGCAGCGTTGACCCGGGACAGGGTCGCAACGGGCCCCAAGAGACCCAGTACTTC.